The clone carrying this T cell receptor (beta chain) was found once. Data came from immunoSEQ multiplex PCR; TCRdb stores just in-frame clones and leaves some out. The sample carries roughly 15,000 clones, roughly three quarters recorded once. The data stem from a study of chemoradiotherapy in HPV16-positive cancers. The ends were cut back, 2 bases at V and 7 bases at J, with 9 bases in the middle. This CDR3 is built from 13 residues. The germline gives CDR1 MGHRA, CDR2 YSYEKL. This material was collected from a patient who underwent chemoradiotherapy. This sequence joins TRBV4-1 and TRBJ2-1; no firm D call. This clonotype was sampled from a human donor with HPV-associated anogenital cancer. The CDR3 DNA sequence: TGCGCCAGCAGCCAACTTACGAGGAATGAGCAGTTCTTC. The encoded protein is CASSQLTRNEQFF.